These 22 T cell receptor beta chains originate from one sample sequenced in a study of blood T cells in healthy people across ages. Primed by a sample-barcoded 5' primer and a J-beta primer mix, a second PCR proceeded for 7 to 11 cycles. TCRdb re-derived calls from the 5' RACE reads in MiXCR, one entry per CDR3 protein. Of fewer than 900,000 distinct CDR3 sequences in the sample, 35% to 40% are singletons; the top ten hold roughly 13%. The sequenced sample consisted of blood. These TCRs come from a man between 18 and 35 years old in good health.

A remark on this clonotype: This CDR3 fails to terminate in the conserved phenylalanine or tryptophan, so it likely reflects a read error. The chain recombines TRBV20-1 with TRBJ2-5, with D hard to call. Per germline, CDR1 DFQATT and CDR2 SNEGSKA (reference sequence). The germline V and J ends were trimmed by 8 bases and 2 bases, with 12 bases remaining between them. The CDR3 covers 12 residues. The CDR3 loop is CSSNDQQETQYY. In DNA, the CDR3 is TGCAGTTCAAATGACCAACAAGAGACCCAGTACTAC.

This chain connects TRBV3-1 to TRBJ2-5; D is unresolved. V lost 1 base, J lost 2 bases, and 5 bases lay in between. CDR1 and CDR2 from the germline V gene are LGHDT and YNNKEL (reference sequence). The CDR3 totals 13 residues. CDR3 coding DNA: TGTGCCAGCAGCCAAGGTTGGCAAGAGACCCAGTACTTC. Amino acid sequence: CASSQGWQETQYF.

In this sample, this clonotype turned up a few times. V is TRBV4-1 and J is TRBJ2-3, with 10 positions matching TRBD2. The CDR3 is 17 amino acids. V trimming: 1 base; J trimming: 5 bases; junction bases outside the gene matches: 9. Germline lookup yields CDR1 MGHRA and CDR2 YSYEKL. The CDR3 protein is CASSQGWSGGAGDTQYF. The CDR3 DNA reads as TGCGCCAGCAGCCAAGGATGGAGCGGGGGGGCCGGAGATACGCAGTATTTT.

This clonotype was seen repeatedly, ten times or more. The rearrangement joins TRBV20-1 to TRBJ2-1; TRBD1 is a possible D gene (7 bases). Germline-derived CDR1 and CDR2 are DFQATT and SNEGSKA (reference sequence). This CDR3 comprises 12 residues. With 7 bases removed from V and 4 bases from J, the gap between germline ends came to 11 bases. The CDR3 loop reads CSVEGAYNEQFF. The CDR3 DNA is TGCAGTGTGGAGGGGGCGTACAATGAGCAGTTCTTC.

This sequence joins TRBV15 and TRBJ1-5; D gene uncertain. The CDR3 consists of 13 residues. Between the trimmed V and J ends, which lost 1 base and 4 bases, there was a span of 5 bases. Per germline, CDR1 LNHNV and CDR2 YYDKDF (reference sequence). CDR3 region: CATSRGLNQPQHF. The CDR3 DNA is TGTGCCACCAGCAGAGGTCTTAATCAGCCCCAGCATTTT. Full variable domain (rest looked up from reference TRBV15 and TRBJ1-5): DAMVIQNPRYQVTQFGKPVTLSCSQTLNHNVMYWYQQKSSQAPKLLFHYYDKDFNNEADTPDNFQSRRPNTSFCFLDIRSPGLGDTAMYLCATSRGLNQPQHFGDGTRLSIL.

The rearrangement links TRBV25-1 to TRBJ1-2; TRBD1 might be the D (5 bases). V lost 4 bases to trimming and J lost 6 bases, with 15 bases between them. This CDR3 spans 14 amino acids. Germline V CDR1 and CDR2: MGHDK, SYGVNS. CDR3 DNA: TGTGCCAGCAGTGCGAGGGGAGGCCGGGATGGCTACACCTTC. Residues: CASSARGGRDGYTF.

On this clonotype itself: Compared with germline, one end of the junction differs, possibly owing to a read error. The chain recombines TRBV7-8 with TRBJ1-5, with no clear D. The CDR3 extends over 13 amino acids. Germline V gene lookup returns CDR1 SGHVS and CDR2 FQNEAQ. CDR3 residues: CASSPQAHQPQNF. The DNA for the CDR3 is TGTGCCAGCAGCCCCCAGGCGCATCAGCCCCAGAATTTT.

This clonotype was seen at least ten times. The rearrangement links TRBV12-3 or TRBV12-4 to TRBJ2-2; D gene unclear. V was trimmed by 3 bases and J by 6 bases, leaving 2 bases between them. CDR3 size: 11 residues. The CDR3 coding sequence is TGTGCCAGCAGTTTCTCCGGGGAGCTGTTTTTT. Residues: CASSFSGELFF.

This chain joins TRBV4-1 and TRBJ1-6, with 7 bases fitting TRBD1. Germline CDR1 is MGHRA and CDR2 is YSYEKL. The V gene end was trimmed by 0 bases and the J gene end by 10 bases; junction bases not matched to a gene: 9. The CDR3 has 16 amino acids. The DNA for the CDR3 is TGCGCCAGCAGCCAAGATGGGAGACAGGGCCAATCACCCCTCCACTTT. Amino acids: CASSQDGRQGQSPLHF.

In its sample, this clonotype was seen a few times. This rearrangement joins TRBV7-9 to TRBJ1-2, with D unclear. V gave up 5 bases and J gave up 7 bases, with 14 bases separating them. CDR1 is SEHNR, CDR2 FQNEAQ, per germline (reference sequence). The CDR3 extends over 13 amino acids. CDR3 sequence (DNA): TGTGCCAGCAGCCCCGACGCAGTTCCTGGCTACACCTTC. Its protein product is CASSPDAVPGYTF.

The chain has TRBV5-1 and TRBJ1-1; no clear D gene. The CDR3 runs to 15 residues. Germline V lookup: CDR1 SGHRS, CDR2 YFSETQ. V lost 4 bases, J lost 0 bases, and 13 bases lay in between. This CDR3 reads CASSTLGLLNTEAFF. The CDR3 DNA is TGCGCCAGCAGCACCTTAGGACTCCTGAACACTGAAGCTTTCTTT.

Remarks on this clonotype: A single base separates this from a much larger clone, so it may be a read error. The V call is TRBV12-3 or TRBV12-4, the J call TRBJ1-4, with D possibly matching TRBD1 (5 bases). With 0 bases removed from V and 5 bases from J, the gap between germline ends came to 10 bases. This CDR3 is built from 15 residues. The CDR3 region is CASSLAGALNEKLFF. CDR3 coding DNA: TGTGCCAGCAGTTTAGCAGGGGCACTGAATGAAAAACTGTTTTTT.

This clonotype has ten or more counts. This rearrangement joins TRBV5-1 to TRBJ2-5; 8 nucleotides match TRBD2. V lost 2 bases to trimming and J lost 4 bases; unmatched junction nucleotides: 10. CDR3 length: 16 residues. Per the germline V gene, CDR1 is SGHRS and CDR2 is YFSETQ. As DNA, the CDR3 is TGCGCCAGCAGCTTTCAAGCGGGGGTAAAAGGAGAGACCCAGTACTTC. This sequence encodes CASSFQAGVKGETQYF.

At least ten counts were recorded for this clonotype. CDR3 in amino acids: CASSQRGLSTDTQYF. The DNA for the CDR3 is TGTGCCAGCAGTCAAAGGGGACTTAGCACAGATACGCAGTATTTT. V gene TRBV12-3 or TRBV12-4 combines with J gene TRBJ2-3; possibly TRBD2 for D (6 bases). CDR3 length equals 15 residues. Trimming removed 5 bases from V and 0 bases from J, with 12 bases in between.

J is TRBJ2-3 and V is TRBV20-1; no reliable D call. Trimming took 3 bases from V and 0 from J, leaving 13 bases between them. The CDR3 length is 15 residues. CDR1 is DFQATT and CDR2 is SNEGSKA in the germline V gene (reference sequence). CDR3 sequence (DNA): TGCAGTGCTAGGGCCAGAGACCATAGCACAGATACGCAGTATTTT. This gives the protein CSARARDHSTDTQYF.

This clonotype has at least ten counts. V and J are TRBV28 and TRBJ2-7; D could derive from TRBD1 or TRBD2 (5 bases each). Germline assignment: CDR1 MDHEN and CDR2 SYDVKM. V was shortened by 7 bases and J by 2 bases, with 12 bases between the two germline ends. This CDR3 is built from 13 residues. CDR3 bases: TGTGCCAGCATTGGGGGTCGTCCCTACGAGCAGTACTTC. Its protein is CASIGGRPYEQYF.

This clonotype was recorded a few times. The chain combines TRBV9 with TRBJ2-1; D is unclear. Per germline, CDR1 SGDLS and CDR2 YYNGEE. V was clipped by 4 bases and J by 0 bases, with 11 bases between them. The CDR3 sequence is 15 residues long. This chain's CDR3 is CASSLSYGSYNEQFF. CDR3 sequence (DNA): TGTGCCAGCAGCCTTAGTTACGGCTCCTACAATGAGCAGTTCTTC.

The V and J genes are TRBV7-2 and TRBJ2-3; tentative D call: TRBD2 (5 bases). Germline V gives CDR1 SGHTA, CDR2 FQGNSA. Trimming removed 4 bases at V and 7 bases at J, with 12 bases between. This CDR3 has 13 amino acids. CDR3 residues: CASSSPSGYTQYF. The CDR3 bases are TGTGCCAGCAGCTCCCCGTCGGGGTATACGCAGTATTTT.

This chain uses TRBV9 with TRBJ1-2, with D perhaps TRBD1 (5 bases). The V end lost 3 bases, the J end lost 4 bases, and 10 bases lay between the germline ends. This CDR3 is 13 amino acids long. CDR1 is SGDLS, CDR2 YYNGEE, per germline. CDR3 nucleotide sequence: TGTGCCAGCAGCGACCCTGACAGCTATGGCTACACCTTC. Translating gives CASSDPDSYGYTF.

The chain recombines TRBV7-6 with TRBJ2-1, with D perhaps TRBD1 or TRBD2 (7 bases each). V gave up 5 bases and J gave up 7 bases, with 21 bases separating them. The CDR3 extends over 16 amino acids. Germline CDR1 reads SGHVS; CDR2 reads FNYEAQ. The CDR3 nucleotides are TGTGCCAGCAGCCCCCTCGGCAGGGGGGGGTTTAATGAGCAGTTCTTC. It is translated as CASSPLGRGGFNEQFF.

The chain joins TRBV27 to TRBJ2-3; D is perhaps TRBD1 (6 bases). The CDR3 sequence is 13 residues long. V lost 8 bases and J lost 2, with 11 bases in between. In germline, CDR1 is MNHEY, CDR2 SMNVEV (reference sequence). CDR3 sequence reads: CASQTGSTDTQYF. DNA of the CDR3: TGTGCCAGCCAAACAGGGTCCACAGATACGCAGTATTTT.

The table lists this clonotype with many counts. The chain employs TRBV29-1 and TRBJ2-7; 9 bases agree with TRBD1. Trimming cost V 7 bases and J 0 bases; bases outside gene matches: 4. Germline CDR1 SQVTM, CDR2 ANQGSEA. The CDR3 runs to 13 residues. The CDR3 sequence is CSAGQGYSYEQYF. The CDR3 region has the DNA TGCAGCGCCGGACAGGGGTACTCCTACGAGCAGTACTTC.